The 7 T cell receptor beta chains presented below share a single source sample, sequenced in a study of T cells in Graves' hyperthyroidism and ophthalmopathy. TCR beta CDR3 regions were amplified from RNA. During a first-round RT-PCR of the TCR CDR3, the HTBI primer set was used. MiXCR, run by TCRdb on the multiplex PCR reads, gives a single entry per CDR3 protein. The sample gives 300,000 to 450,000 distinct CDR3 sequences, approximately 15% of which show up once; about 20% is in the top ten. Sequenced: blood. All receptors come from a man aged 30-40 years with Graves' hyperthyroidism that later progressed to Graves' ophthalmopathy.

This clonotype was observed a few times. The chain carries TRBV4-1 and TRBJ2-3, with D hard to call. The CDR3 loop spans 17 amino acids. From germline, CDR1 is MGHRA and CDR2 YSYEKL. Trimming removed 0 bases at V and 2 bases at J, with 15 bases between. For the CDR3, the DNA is TGCGCCAGCAGCCAAGATGTGGCAGAAGCTATCACAGATACGCAGTATTTT. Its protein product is CASSQDVAEAITDTQYF.

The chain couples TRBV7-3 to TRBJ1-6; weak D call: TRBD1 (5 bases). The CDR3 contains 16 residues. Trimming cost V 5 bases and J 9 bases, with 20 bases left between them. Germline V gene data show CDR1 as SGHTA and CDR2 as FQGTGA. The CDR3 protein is CASSTPEAGNRSPLHF. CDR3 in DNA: TGTGCCAGCAGCACCCCCGAGGCAGGGAATCGTTCACCCCTCCACTTT.

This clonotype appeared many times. CDR3 residues: CAISERDRVNSPLHF. The CDR3 DNA is TGTGCCATCAGTGAACGGGACAGGGTAAATTCACCCCTCCACTTT. The chain carries TRBV10-3 and TRBJ1-6; 9 nucleotides match TRBD1. Germline values: CDR1 ENHRY, CDR2 SYGVKD. J gave up 7 bases and V 3 bases, and 4 bases lay outside the gene matches. The CDR3 runs 15 residues.

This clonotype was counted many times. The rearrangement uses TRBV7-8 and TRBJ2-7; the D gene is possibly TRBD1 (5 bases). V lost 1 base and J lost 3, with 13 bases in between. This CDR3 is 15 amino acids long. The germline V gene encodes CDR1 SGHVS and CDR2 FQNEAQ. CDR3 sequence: CASSLGQGRYYEQYF. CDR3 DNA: TGTGCCAGCAGCTTAGGGCAGGGCCGATACTACGAGCAGTACTTC.

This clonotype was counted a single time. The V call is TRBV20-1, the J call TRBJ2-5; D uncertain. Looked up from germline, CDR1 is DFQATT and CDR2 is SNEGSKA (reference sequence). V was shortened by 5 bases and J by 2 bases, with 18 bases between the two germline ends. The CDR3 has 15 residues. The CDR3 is CSAWTTGFEQETQYF. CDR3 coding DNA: TGCAGTGCTTGGACCACGGGTTTTGAGCAAGAGACCCAGTACTTC.

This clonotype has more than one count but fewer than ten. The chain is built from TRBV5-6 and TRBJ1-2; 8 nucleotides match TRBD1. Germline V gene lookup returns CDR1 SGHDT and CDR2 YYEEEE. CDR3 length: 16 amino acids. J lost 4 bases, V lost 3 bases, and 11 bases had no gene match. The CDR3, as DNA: TGTGCCAGCAGCTCGAGGGACAGGATATCTGGCTATGGCTACACCTTC. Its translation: CASSSRDRISGYGYTF. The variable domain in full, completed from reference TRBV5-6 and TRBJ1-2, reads DAGVTQSPTHLIKTRGQQVTLRCSPKSGHDTVSWYQQALGQGPQFIFQYYEEEERQRGNFPDRFSGHQFPNYSSELNVNALLLGDSALYLCASSSRDRISGYGYTFGSGTRLTVV.

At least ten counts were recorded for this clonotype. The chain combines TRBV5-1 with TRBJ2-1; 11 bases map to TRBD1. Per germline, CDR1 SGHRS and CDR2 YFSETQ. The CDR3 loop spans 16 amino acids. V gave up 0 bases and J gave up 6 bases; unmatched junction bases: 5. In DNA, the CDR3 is TGCGCCAGCAGCTTGGCCGGGACAGGGGGACTCAATGAGCAGTTCTTC. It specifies CASSLAGTGGLNEQFF.